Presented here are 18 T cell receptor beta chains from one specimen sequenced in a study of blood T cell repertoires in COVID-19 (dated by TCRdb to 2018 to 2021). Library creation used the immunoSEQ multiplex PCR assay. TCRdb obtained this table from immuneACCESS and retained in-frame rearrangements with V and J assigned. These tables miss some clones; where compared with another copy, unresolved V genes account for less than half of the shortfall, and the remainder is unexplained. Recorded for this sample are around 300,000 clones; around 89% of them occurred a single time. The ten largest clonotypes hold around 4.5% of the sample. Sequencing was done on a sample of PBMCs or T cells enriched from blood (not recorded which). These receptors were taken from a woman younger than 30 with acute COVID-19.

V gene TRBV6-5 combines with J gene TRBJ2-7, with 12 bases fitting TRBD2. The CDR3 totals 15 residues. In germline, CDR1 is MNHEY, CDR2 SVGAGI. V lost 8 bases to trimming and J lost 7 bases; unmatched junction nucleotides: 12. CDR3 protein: CASGSSGRGSREQYF. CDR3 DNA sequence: TGTGCCAGCGGATCTAGCGGGAGGGGGTCTAGGGAGCAGTACTTC.

The CDR3 nucleotides are TGTGCCAGCAGCTCCCCGACGGGACAAAGCAACTACGAGCAGTACTTC. Translated: CASSSPTGQSNYEQYF. J is TRBJ2-7 and V is TRBV7-9, with a tentative D call TRBD1 (6 bases). CDR1 is SEHNR and CDR2 is FQNEAQ in the germline V gene (reference sequence). CDR3 size: 16 residues. V lost 4 bases, J lost 3 bases, and 19 bases lay in between.

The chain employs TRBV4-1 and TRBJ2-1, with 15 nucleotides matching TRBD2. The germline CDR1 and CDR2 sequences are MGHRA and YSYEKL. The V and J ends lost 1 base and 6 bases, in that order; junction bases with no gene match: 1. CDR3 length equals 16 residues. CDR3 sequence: CASSQGTSGRANEQFF. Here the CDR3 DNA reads TGCGCCAGCAGCCAAGGGACTAGCGGGAGGGCCAATGAGCAGTTCTTC.

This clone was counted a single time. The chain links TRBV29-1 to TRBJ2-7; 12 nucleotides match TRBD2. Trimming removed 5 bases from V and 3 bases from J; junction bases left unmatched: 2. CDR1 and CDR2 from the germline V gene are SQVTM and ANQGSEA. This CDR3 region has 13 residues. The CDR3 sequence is CSVRLAGDYEQYF. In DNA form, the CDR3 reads TGCAGCGTTCGACTAGCGGGGGACTACGAGCAGTACTTC.

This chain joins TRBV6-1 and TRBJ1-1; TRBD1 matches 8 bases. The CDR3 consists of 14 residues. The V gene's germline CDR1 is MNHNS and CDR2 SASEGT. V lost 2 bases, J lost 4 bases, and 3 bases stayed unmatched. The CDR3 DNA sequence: TGTGCCAGCAGTGAAAGGCAGGGGGCCACTGAAGCTTTCTTT. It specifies CASSERQGATEAFF.

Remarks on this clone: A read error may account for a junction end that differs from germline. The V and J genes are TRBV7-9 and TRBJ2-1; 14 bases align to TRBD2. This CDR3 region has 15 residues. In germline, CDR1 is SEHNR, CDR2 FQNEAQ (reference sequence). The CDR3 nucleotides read TGTGCCAGCAGCCCAAACCTGGGACTAGCGGGAGACGGGCTCTTC. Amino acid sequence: CASSPNLGLAGDGLF.

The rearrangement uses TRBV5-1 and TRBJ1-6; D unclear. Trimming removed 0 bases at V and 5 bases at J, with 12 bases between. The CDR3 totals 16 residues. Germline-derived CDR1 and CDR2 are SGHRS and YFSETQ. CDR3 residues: CASSLAPRPNNSPLHF. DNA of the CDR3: TGCGCCAGCAGCTTGGCCCCTAGGCCTAATAATTCACCCCTCCACTTT.

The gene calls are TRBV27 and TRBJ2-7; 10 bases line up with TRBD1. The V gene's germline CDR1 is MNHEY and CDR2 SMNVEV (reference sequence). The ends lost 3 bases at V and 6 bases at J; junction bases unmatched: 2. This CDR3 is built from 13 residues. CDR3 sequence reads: CASSFRTGGEQYF. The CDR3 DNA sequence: TGTGCCAGCAGTTTTAGGACAGGGGGCGAGCAGTACTTC.

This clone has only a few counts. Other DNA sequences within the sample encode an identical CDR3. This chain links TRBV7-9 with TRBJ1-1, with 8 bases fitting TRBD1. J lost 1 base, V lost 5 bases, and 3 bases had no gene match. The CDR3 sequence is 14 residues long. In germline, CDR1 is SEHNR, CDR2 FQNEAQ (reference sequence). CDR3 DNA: TGTGCCAGCAGCCCCGACAGGGGGAACACTGAAGCTTTCTTT. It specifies CASSPDRGNTEAFF.

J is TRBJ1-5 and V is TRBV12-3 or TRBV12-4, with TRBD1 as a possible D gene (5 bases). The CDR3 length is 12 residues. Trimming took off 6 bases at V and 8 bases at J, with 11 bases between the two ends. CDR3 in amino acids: CASSLQAEPQHF. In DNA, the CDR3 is TGTGCCAGCAGCTTACAGGCCGAGCCCCAGCATTTT.

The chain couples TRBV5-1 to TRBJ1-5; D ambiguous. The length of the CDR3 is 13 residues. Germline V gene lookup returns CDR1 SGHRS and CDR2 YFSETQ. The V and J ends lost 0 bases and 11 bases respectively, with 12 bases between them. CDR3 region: CASSLAVGGTQHF. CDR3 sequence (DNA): TGCGCCAGCAGCTTGGCTGTCGGAGGGACCCAGCATTTT. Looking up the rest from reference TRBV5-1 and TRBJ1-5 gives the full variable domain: KAGVTQTPRYLIKTRGQQVTLSCSPISGHRSVSWYQQTPGQGLQFLFEYFSETQRNKGNFPGRFSGRQFSNSRSEMNVSTLELGDSALYLCASSLAVGGTQHFGDGTRLSIL.

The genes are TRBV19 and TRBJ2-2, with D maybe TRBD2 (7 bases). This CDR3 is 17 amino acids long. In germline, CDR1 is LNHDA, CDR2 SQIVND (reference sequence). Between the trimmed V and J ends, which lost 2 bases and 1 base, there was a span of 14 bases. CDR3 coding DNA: TGTGCCAGTAGTATAACGTCGGGGGGCATGAACACCGGGGAGCTGTTTTTT. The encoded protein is CASSITSGGMNTGELFF.

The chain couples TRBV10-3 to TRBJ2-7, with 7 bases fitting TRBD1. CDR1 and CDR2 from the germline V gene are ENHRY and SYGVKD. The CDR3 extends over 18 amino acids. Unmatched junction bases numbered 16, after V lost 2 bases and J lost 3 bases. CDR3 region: CAISEPLGLTGALYEQYF. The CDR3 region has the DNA TGTGCCATCAGTGAGCCACTAGGGCTAACAGGGGCCCTCTACGAGCAGTACTTC.

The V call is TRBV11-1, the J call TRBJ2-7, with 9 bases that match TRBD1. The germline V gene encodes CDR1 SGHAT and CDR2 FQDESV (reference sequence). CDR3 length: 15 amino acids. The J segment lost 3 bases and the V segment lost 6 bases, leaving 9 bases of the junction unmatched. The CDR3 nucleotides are TGTGCCAGCAGTCCCCCACAGGGGGCCTTCTACGAGCAGTACTTC. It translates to CASSPPQGAFYEQYF. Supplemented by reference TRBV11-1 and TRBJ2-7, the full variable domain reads EAEVAQSPRYKITEKSQAVAFWCDPISGHATLYWYRQILGQGPELLVQFQDESVVDDSQLPKDRFSAERLKGVDSTLKIQPAELGDSAMYLCASSPPQGAFYEQYFGPGTRLTVT.

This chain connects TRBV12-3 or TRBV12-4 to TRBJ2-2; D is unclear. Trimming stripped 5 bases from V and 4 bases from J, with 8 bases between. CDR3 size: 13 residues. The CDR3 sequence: CASSPTFTGELFF. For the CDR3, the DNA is TGTGCCAGCAGTCCTACTTTCACCGGGGAGCTGTTTTTT.

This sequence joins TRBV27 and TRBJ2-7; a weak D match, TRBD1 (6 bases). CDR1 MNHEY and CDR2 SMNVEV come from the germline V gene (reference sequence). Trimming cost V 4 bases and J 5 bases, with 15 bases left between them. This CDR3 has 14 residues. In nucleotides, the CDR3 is TGTGCCAGCAGTTCAGGGGCCGGCATCGACGAGCAGTACTTC. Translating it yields CASSSGAGIDEQYF.

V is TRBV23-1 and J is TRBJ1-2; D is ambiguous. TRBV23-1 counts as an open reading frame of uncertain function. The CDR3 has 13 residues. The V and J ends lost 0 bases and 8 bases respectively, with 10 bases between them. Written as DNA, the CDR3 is TGCGCCAGCAGTCAATCTCGTGGCAGGGGCTACACCTTC. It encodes CASSQSRGRGYTF.

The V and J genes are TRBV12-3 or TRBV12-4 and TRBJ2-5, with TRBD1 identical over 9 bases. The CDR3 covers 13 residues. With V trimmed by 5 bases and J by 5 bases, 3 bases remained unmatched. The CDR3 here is CASSGQGKETQYF. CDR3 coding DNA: TGTGCCAGCAGTGGACAGGGGAAGGAGACCCAGTACTTC.